Following are 12 T cell receptor beta chains from one sample sequenced in a study of blood T cell repertoires in COVID-19. Clones were sequenced by immunoSEQ multiplex PCR, and TCRdb holds only the in-frame ones, with some missing. Of fewer than 45,000 clones listed, 74% are singletons. What was sequenced was peripheral blood. The receptor set was obtained from a man between 65 and 85 years old with COVID-19, enrolled during active disease.

The chain uses TRBV5-1 and TRBJ1-6; 8 nucleotides agree with TRBD1. Germline CDR1 is SGHRS and CDR2 is YFSETQ. V shed 2 bases, J shed 7 bases, and the junction held 5 bases outside the gene matches. The CDR3 has 15 amino acids. The chain's CDR3 is CASSLTGGVNSPLHF. CDR3 DNA: TGCGCCAGCAGCTTAACAGGGGGGGTGAATTCACCCCTCCACTTT.

The V call is TRBV28, the J call TRBJ1-5, with 7 bases that match TRBD1. J was trimmed by 2 bases and V by 10 bases; bases with no gene match: 14. In germline, CDR1 is MDHEN, CDR2 SYDVKM. The CDR3 length is 16 residues. For the CDR3, the DNA is TGTGCCATCAGAGGACAGGAGTTTAAGGGCAATCAGCCCCAGCATTTT. Translated: CAIRGQEFKGNQPQHF.

The gene calls are TRBV11-2 and TRBJ2-1; 10 bases match TRBD1. CDR1 is SGHAT and CDR2 is FQNNGV in the germline V gene. The CDR3 sequence is 16 residues long. V dropped 3 bases and J dropped 6; count of bases not matched to a gene: 8. The CDR3 DNA is TGTGCCAGCAGCTTTTCCCCCGGGACAGGGGTCAATGAGCAGTTCTTC. Its translation is CASSFSPGTGVNEQFF.

The genes are TRBV21-1 and TRBJ2-6; the table's D call TRBD2 went unverified against the DNA. TRBV21-1 counts as a pseudogene. The CDR3 contains 15 residues. CDR3 protein: CASLNWSAGANVLTF. The CDR3 coding sequence is TGTGCCAGCCTAAATTGGAGCGCTGGGGCCAACGTCCTGACTTTC.

As for this clone: Other DNA sequences in the sample encode the same CDR3. V and J are TRBV18 and TRBJ1-5, with a weak D call TRBD1 (5 bases). With 3 bases removed from V and 4 bases from J, the gap between germline ends came to 13 bases. This CDR3 contains 15 residues. CDR1 is KGHSH and CDR2 is LQKENI in the germline V gene. The CDR3 DNA follows: TGTGCCAGCTCACCGGATTCGGGGGGAAATCAGCCCCAGCATTTT. Encoded protein: CASSPDSGGNQPQHF.

The CDR3 protein is CASSAGTAGNTIYF. The DNA for the CDR3 is TGTGCCAGCAGTGCCGGGACAGCTGGAAACACCATATATTTT. This chain links TRBV27 with TRBJ1-3; 7 bases agree with TRBD1. Trimming cost V 5 bases and J 2 bases; bases outside gene matches: 3. The CDR3 runs to 14 residues. Germline loops: CDR1 MNHEY, CDR2 SMNVEV (reference sequence).

The chain recombines TRBV7-7 with TRBJ2-1, with TRBD2 matching over 7 bases. The trim removed 2 bases at V and 6 bases at J, leaving 7 bases unmatched. Germline assignment: CDR1 SSHAT and CDR2 FNYEAQ (reference sequence). The CDR3 length is 15 residues. DNA of the CDR3: TGTGCCAGCAGCTTAACGGGAGGCCCGGCCAATGAGCAGTTCTTC. Its protein is CASSLTGGPANEQFF. Drawing the rest from reference TRBV7-7 and TRBJ2-1, the complete variable domain is GAGVSQSPRYKVTKRGQDVTLRCDPISSHATLYWYQQALGQGPEFLTYFNYEAQPDKSGLPSDRFSAERPEGSISTLTIQRTEQRDSAMYRCASSLTGGPANEQFFGPGTRLTVL.

This clone appeared many times. This chain connects TRBV18 to TRBJ2-4; 13 bases fit TRBD2. Germline values: CDR1 KGHSH, CDR2 LQKENI. The V gene end was trimmed by 6 bases and the J gene end by 0 bases; junction bases not matched to a gene: 5. The CDR3 is 17 residues long. The CDR3 DNA follows: TGTGCCAGCTCCCCGGGACTAGCGGGGCTAGCCAAAAACATTCAGTACTTC. Protein sequence: CASSPGLAGLAKNIQYF.

The rearrangement links TRBV29-1 to TRBJ1-2; D not certain. The V end was cut by 3 bases, the J end by 2 bases, with 10 bases between. CDR3 length: 13 amino acids. CDR1 SQVTM and CDR2 ANQGSEA come from the germline V gene. The CDR3 loop is CSVETNANYGYTF. The CDR3 DNA sequence: TGCAGCGTTGAGACAAACGCAAACTATGGCTACACCTTC.

The chain employs TRBV10-2 and TRBJ1-5; 8 bases are a match to TRBD1. The germline V gene has CDR1 WSHSY and CDR2 SAAADI. The V and J ends lost 7 bases and 5 bases, in that order; junction bases with no gene match: 4. The length of the CDR3 is 13 residues. CDR3 residues: CASTSQGDQPQHF. The CDR3 nucleotides read TGCGCCAGCACTTCACAGGGGGATCAGCCCCAGCATTTT.

This chain links TRBV24-1 with TRBJ1-1; D is unresolved. V was cut by 7 bases and J by 7 bases, with 15 bases left in between. The CDR3 runs 13 residues. Germline lookup yields CDR1 KGHDR and CDR2 SFDVKD. The DNA of the CDR3 is TGTGCCACCAGAGAGAAGGACTACGATGAAGCTTTCTTT. This translates into CATREKDYDEAFF.

This rearrangement joins TRBV9 to TRBJ2-1, with D possibly TRBD2 on 5 matching bases. Germline V gives CDR1 SGDLS, CDR2 YYNGEE. V shed 2 bases and J shed 0 bases, with 15 bases lying between them. The CDR3 runs to 17 residues. CDR3 DNA sequence: TGTGCCAGCAGCGTTTTCGGGGTAATCAGCTCCTACAATGAGCAGTTCTTC. It translates to CASSVFGVISSYNEQFF.